The 30 T cell receptor beta chains below all came from one sample that was sequenced in a study of shared clonotypes between healthy human individuals. TCRdb's copy holds only in-frame clones and misses some; the assay was immunoSEQ multiplex PCR. The sample carries about 600,000 clones, roughly four fifths recorded once. Input material: PBMCs. These receptors originate from a woman aged 40 to 50 in good health. Some clones in this sample may be carry-over from other donors' samples.

The rearrangement uses TRBV4-1 and TRBJ2-1, with TRBD2 matching over 8 bases. From germline, CDR1 is MGHRA and CDR2 YSYEKL. The CDR3 loop spans 17 amino acids. The J segment lost 4 bases and the V segment lost 1 base, leaving 9 bases of the junction unmatched. CDR3 protein: CASSQGLLTSAYNEQFF. In DNA form, the CDR3 reads TGCGCCAGCAGCCAAGGTTTGTTGACTAGCGCGTACAATGAGCAGTTCTTC.

With respect to this clone: This is likely an artifact of a read error, given a far larger clone one base away. The V call is TRBV30, the J call TRBJ1-4; the D is unclear. Germline V CDR1 and CDR2: GTSNPN, SVGIG (reference sequence). This CDR3 spans 13 amino acids. This CDR3 is CAWSVNSNEKLLF. In DNA, the CDR3 is TGTGCCTGGAGTGTAAACAGCAACGAAAAACTGCTTTTT.

The chain employs TRBV7-9 and TRBJ1-4; 7 nucleotides align to TRBD1. Germline V lookup: CDR1 SEHNR, CDR2 FQNEAQ (reference sequence). The CDR3 loop spans 14 amino acids. The J segment lost 3 bases and the V segment lost 5 bases, leaving 3 bases of the junction unmatched. The CDR3 loop reads CASSLGTANEKLFF. The DNA of the CDR3 is TGTGCCAGCAGCCTTGGGACAGCTAATGAAAAACTGTTTTTT.

V is TRBV4-2 and J is TRBJ2-2, with D hard to call. V was cut by 10 bases and J by 2 bases, with 11 bases left in between. The CDR3 is 13 residues long. Germline CDR1 reads LGHNA; CDR2 reads YNFKEQ. The CDR3 nucleotides are TGTGCCACGTTGGACCAAAACACCGGGGAGCTGTTTTTT. Protein sequence: CATLDQNTGELFF.

The chain joins TRBV4-2 to TRBJ2-7; D is unclear. This CDR3 has 14 amino acids. The V end lost 4 bases, the J end lost 4 bases, and 14 bases lay between the germline ends. CDR1 is LGHNA and CDR2 is YNFKEQ in the germline V gene. The DNA of the CDR3 is TGTGCCAGCAGCCCTGCGGAGTCCCAATACGAGCAGTACTTC. This encodes CASSPAESQYEQYF.

The chain is built from TRBV6-1 and TRBJ2-7, with D unresolved. The CDR3 is 14 residues long. Trimming cost V 2 bases and J 3 bases, with 11 bases left between them. From germline, CDR1 is MNHNS and CDR2 SASEGT. CDR3 sequence reads: CASSEWVEDYEQYF. For the CDR3, the DNA is TGTGCCAGCAGTGAATGGGTAGAGGACTACGAGCAGTACTTC.

The chain combines TRBV2 with TRBJ2-6; TRBD2 agrees at 9 bases. This CDR3 is 19 amino acids long. Trimming removed 6 bases from V and 1 base from J; junction bases left unmatched: 13. Germline lookup yields CDR1 SNHLY and CDR2 FYNNEI. CDR3 DNA: TGTGCCAGCAGCTATTTTAGCGGGAGCATCCCTTCTGGGGCCAACGTCCTGACTTTC. Its translation is CASSYFSGSIPSGANVLTF.

The CDR3 coding sequence is TGTGCCAGCAGCTTAAATGCGGAGTCCTACAATGAGCAGTTCTTC. It specifies CASSLNAESYNEQFF. This rearrangement joins TRBV7-2 to TRBJ2-1; D unclear. The CDR3 is 15 residues long. V was shortened by 2 bases and J by 1 base, with 9 bases between the two germline ends. The germline CDR1 and CDR2 sequences are SGHTA and FQGNSA. Based on the CDR3 plus reference TRBV7-2 and TRBJ2-1, the full variable domain is GAGVSQSPSNKVTEKGKDVELRCDPISGHTALYWYRQSLGQGLEFLIYFQGNSAPDKSGLPSDRFSAERTGGSVSTLTIQRTQQEDSAVYLCASSLNAESYNEQFFGPGTRLTVL.

V usage is TRBV5-1 and J usage is TRBJ1-1; no reliable D call. V shed 2 bases and J shed 4 bases, with 15 bases lying between them. The germline CDR1 and CDR2 sequences are SGHRS and YFSETQ. This CDR3 is built from 15 residues. DNA for the CDR3: TGCGCCAGCAGCTTTTCGACGGCGGGAGGCACTGAAGCTTTCTTT. It encodes CASSFSTAGGTEAFF.

Regarding this clone: Lacking the conserved final phenylalanine or tryptophan, this CDR3 likely reflects a read error. The chain combines TRBV27 with TRBJ1-1; 7 bases are shared with TRBD1. Germline V gene sequence: CDR1 MNHEY, CDR2 SMNVEV (reference sequence). The CDR3 totals 19 residues. The V segment lost 6 bases and the J segment 0 bases; nucleotides outside the gene matches: 19. The CDR3, as DNA: TGTGCCAGCAGATTTACCCTTCCGACAGGGACGGACATGAACACTGAAGCTTTCTCT. Translating it yields CASRFTLPTGTDMNTEAFS.

Turning to this clone: Only one base separates this from a far larger clonotype, so it likely reflects a read error. Other DNA sequences of this sample code for an identical CDR3. V usage is TRBV5-6 and J usage is TRBJ1-1, with 7 bases lining up with TRBD1. The CDR3 totals 15 residues. The V gene's germline CDR1 is SGHDT and CDR2 YYEEEE. CDR3 amino acids: CASSLLPGGGTEAFF. In DNA form, the CDR3 reads TGTGCCAGTAGCTTGCTCCCAGGGGGGGGCACTGAAGCTTTCTTT.

The rearrangement links TRBV7-9 to TRBJ2-1, with 7 bases identical to TRBD2. Germline V gives CDR1 SEHNR, CDR2 FQNEAQ (reference sequence). V trimming: 6 bases; J trimming: 2 bases; junction bases outside the gene matches: 4. CDR3 length: 14 residues. CDR3 amino acids: CASRLSGTYNEQFF. In DNA, the CDR3 is TGTGCCAGCAGACTAAGCGGGACCTACAATGAGCAGTTCTTC.

The V and J genes are TRBV5-1 and TRBJ2-3; tentative D call: TRBD1 (6 bases). The CDR3 has 15 amino acids. The V gene lost 4 bases and the J gene lost 4 bases, with 16 bases spanning the gap. Germline V gene data show CDR1 as SGHRS and CDR2 as YFSETQ. The CDR3 DNA follows: TGCGCCAGCAGCCGGGCACAGGGAGACCCAGATACGCAGTATTTT. It encodes CASSRAQGDPDTQYF.

The DNA for the CDR3 is TGTGCCAGCAGCTTAGGACGGGCAGGCGAGCAGTACTTC. Its translation: CASSLGRAGEQYF. This chain joins TRBV11-2 and TRBJ2-7; D call uncertain. Trimming removed 1 base from V and 6 bases from J, with 10 bases in between. Germline lookup yields CDR1 SGHAT and CDR2 FQNNGV. The CDR3 consists of 13 residues.

The chain recombines TRBV11-3 with TRBJ2-1, with TRBD2 identical over 9 bases. V was pared by 5 bases and J by 0 bases, with 14 bases of the junction left unmatched. This CDR3 has 19 amino acids. Germline V gene sequence: CDR1 SGHNT, CDR2 YENEEA. The CDR3 here is CASSPSSWSSGSSYNEQFF. For the CDR3, the DNA is TGTGCCAGCAGCCCGAGCAGTTGGAGTAGCGGGAGCTCCTACAATGAGCAGTTCTTC.

The chain recombines TRBV6-5 with TRBJ1-3; D remains unclear. Germline CDR1 MNHEY, CDR2 SVGAGI. This CDR3 is 13 amino acids long. The germline V and J ends were trimmed by 5 bases and 3 bases, with 8 bases remaining between them. The CDR3 sequence is CASSPLGGNTIYF. The DNA of the CDR3 is TGTGCCAGCAGTCCTTTAGGTGGAAACACCATATATTTT.

This clone has at least ten counts. The V and J genes are TRBV9 and TRBJ2-7, with D perhaps matching TRBD1 (5 bases). The CDR3 runs 15 residues. CDR1 and CDR2 from the germline V gene are SGDLS and YYNGEE. V dropped 0 bases and J dropped 2 bases, with 12 bases sitting between them. The CDR3 DNA sequence: TGTGCCAGCAGCGTAGAGGATGGGGCCACCTACGAGCAGTACTTC. It codes for CASSVEDGATYEQYF.

This chain joins TRBV6-1 and TRBJ1-4; perhaps TRBD1 as D (5 bases). CDR3 size: 15 residues. Germline CDR1 is MNHNS and CDR2 is SASEGT. The ends were cut back, 5 bases at V and 5 bases at J, with 15 bases in the middle. The chain's CDR3 is CASSPGRVRNEKLFF. CDR3 sequence (DNA): TGTGCCAGCAGTCCGGGACGGGTCAGGAATGAAAAACTGTTTTTT.

This clone showed up just once. The CDR3 DNA reads TGTGCCAGCAGTCACCCCGGGACGTCAACTAATGAAAAACTGTTTTTT. It yields the protein CASSHPGTSTNEKLFF. The genes are TRBV6-6 and TRBJ1-4; D possibly corresponds to TRBD1 (5 bases). CDR1 and CDR2 from the germline V gene are MNHNY and SVGAGI (reference sequence). There are 16 residues in the CDR3. Trimming stripped 5 bases from V and 0 bases from J, with 13 bases between.

The chain joins TRBV29-1 to TRBJ1-4; D gene uncertain. There are 12 residues in the CDR3. Germline CDR1 reads SQVTM; CDR2 reads ANQGSEA. The ends were cut back, 3 bases at V and 4 bases at J, with 6 bases in the middle. The CDR3 bases are TGCAGCGTTGACCCCGGTAATGAAAAACTGTTTTTT. It translates to CSVDPGNEKLFF.

The rearrangement links TRBV5-1 to TRBJ2-3, with 11 bases lining up with TRBD2. With V trimmed by 4 bases and J by 3 bases, 4 bases remained unmatched. In germline, CDR1 is SGHRS, CDR2 YFSETQ. The CDR3 is 15 amino acids. Written as DNA, the CDR3 is TGCGCCAGCAGCCGGACTAGCGGGTATACAGATACGCAGTATTTT. Protein: CASSRTSGYTDTQYF.

This clone was seen only a few times. This chain connects TRBV11-2 to TRBJ1-5, with TRBD1 matching 7 bases. Trimming removed 3 bases from V and 7 bases from J; junction bases left unmatched: 3. The germline CDR1 and CDR2 sequences are SGHAT and FQNNGV. CDR3 length equals 13 residues. CDR3: CASSFEGAQPQHF. The DNA of the CDR3 is TGTGCCAGCAGCTTTGAGGGGGCGCAGCCCCAGCATTTT. The full variable domain, with the rest looked up from reference TRBV11-2 and TRBJ1-5, is EAGVAQSPRYKIIEKRQSVAFWCNPISGHATLYWYQQILGQGPKLLIQFQNNGVVDDSQLPKDRFSAERLKGVDSTLKIQPAKLEDSAVYLCASSFEGAQPQHFGDGTRLSIL.

The chain carries TRBV10-3 and TRBJ1-2, with TRBD1 identical over 10 bases. The CDR3 spans 13 residues. Germline-derived CDR1 and CDR2 are ENHRY and SYGVKD. Losses at the gene ends were 4 bases for V and 5 bases for J; bases not matched to a gene: 1. Here the CDR3 DNA reads TGTGCCATCAGTGGGGACAGGGGTTATGGCTACACCTTC. Translating gives CAISGDRGYGYTF.

Points on this clone: A far bigger clonotype differs at one base, so this is likely a read error. This chain links TRBV29-1 with TRBJ2-3, with 9 bases that match TRBD1. The junction had 9 bases not matched to a gene; V was cut back by 2 bases and J by 6 bases. Germline V gene sequence: CDR1 SQVTM, CDR2 ANQGSEA. The CDR3 runs 15 residues. This chain's CDR3 is CSVERETGGSDTQYF. CDR3 coding DNA: TGCAGCGTTGAAAGGGAGACAGGGGGTTCGGATACGCAGTATTTT.

V gene TRBV5-1 combines with J gene TRBJ2-7, with TRBD2 as a possible D gene (6 bases). The length of the CDR3 is 15 residues. The germline V gene encodes CDR1 SGHRS and CDR2 YFSETQ. With 1 base removed from V and 0 bases from J, the gap between germline ends came to 11 bases. CDR3 residues: CASSLRDFDSYEQYF. In nucleotides, the CDR3 is TGCGCCAGCAGCTTGCGGGACTTTGACTCCTACGAGCAGTACTTC.

This chain joins TRBV5-4 and TRBJ2-2, with 7 positions matching TRBD2. Germline assignment: CDR1 SGHNT and CDR2 YYREEE (reference sequence). This CDR3 is 16 amino acids long. V dropped 0 bases and J dropped 5; count of bases not matched to a gene: 7. The DNA for the CDR3 is TGTGCCAGCAGCTTGGTTGGGCGGGAGAGTACCGGGGAGCTGTTTTTT. Its protein product is CASSLVGRESTGELFF. Complete variable domain (other parts from reference TRBV5-4 and TRBJ2-2): ETGVTQSPTHLIKTRGQQVTLRCSSQSGHNTVSWYQQALGQGPQFIFQYYREEENGRGNFPPRFSGLQFPNYSSELNVNALELDDSALYLCASSLVGRESTGELFFGEGSRLTVL.

The rearrangement links TRBV11-2 to TRBJ1-5, with a weak D call TRBD1 (5 bases). Trimming removed 3 bases at V and 2 bases at J, with 8 bases between. Germline lookup yields CDR1 SGHAT and CDR2 FQNNGV. The CDR3 has 14 amino acids. CDR3 nucleotide sequence: TGTGCCAGCAGCTTCCAGGGAGGCAATCAGCCCCAGCATTTT. Translation: CASSFQGGNQPQHF.

The gene calls are TRBV11-2 and TRBJ1-2; D is unresolved. The germline V and J ends were trimmed by 2 bases and 4 bases, with 11 bases remaining between them. Germline assignment: CDR1 SGHAT and CDR2 FQNNGV. The CDR3 extends over 14 amino acids. DNA for the CDR3: TGTGCCAGCAGCTTAAACCAGTTGGCCTATGGCTACACCTTC. Translation gives CASSLNQLAYGYTF. The whole variable domain, remainder taken from reference TRBV11-2 and TRBJ1-2, is EAGVAQSPRYKIIEKRQSVAFWCNPISGHATLYWYQQILGQGPKLLIQFQNNGVVDDSQLPKDRFSAERLKGVDSTLKIQPAKLEDSAVYLCASSLNQLAYGYTFGSGTRLTVV.

The chain employs TRBV28 and TRBJ1-4; TRBD1 matches 12 bases. The CDR3 runs to 16 residues. The germline CDR1 and CDR2 sequences are MDHEN and SYDVKM. The V gene end was trimmed by 4 bases and the J gene end by 10 bases; junction bases not matched to a gene: 10. CDR3 nucleotides: TGTGCCAGCAGTTCGGGACAGGGGGCTAGGAAAGGAAAACTGTTTTTT. Its translation: CASSSGQGARKGKLFF.

The chain couples TRBV2 to TRBJ2-2; TRBD1 might be the D (5 bases). The CDR3 runs to 14 residues. The V and J ends lost 5 bases and 3 bases respectively, with 10 bases between them. Per the germline V gene, CDR1 is SNHLY and CDR2 is FYNNEI. CDR3 loop: CASSLGRDTGELFF. CDR3 nucleotide sequence: TGTGCCAGCAGTTTGGGCAGGGACACCGGGGAGCTGTTTTTT. The variable domain in full, with the rest retrieved from reference TRBV2 and TRBJ2-2, is EPEVTQTPSHQVTQMGQEVILRCVPISNHLYFYWYRQILGQKVEFLVSFYNNEISEKSEIFDDQFSVERPDGSNFTLKIRSTKLEDSAMYFCASSLGRDTGELFFGEGSRLTVL.